The next 10 T cell receptor beta chains were all read from a single sample in a study of cytomegalovirus exposure and HLA in healthy donors. TCRdb's copy holds only in-frame clones and misses some; the assay was immunoSEQ multiplex PCR. Of approximately 300,000 clones listed, about 85% are singletons. The sample consisted of PBMCs. The receptor source for this set is a woman aged 25 to 45 in good health and CMV-seropositive.

This chain joins TRBV9 and TRBJ2-7; D uncertain. The CDR3 spans 13 residues. The germline V gene has CDR1 SGDLS and CDR2 YYNGEE. V lost 1 base and J 5 bases, leaving 10 bases between the germline ends. The CDR3 protein is CASSVSAVHEQYF. CDR3 sequence (DNA): TGTGCCAGCAGCGTATCAGCAGTACACGAGCAGTACTTC.

This clone was picked up one time. The genes are TRBV4-3 and TRBJ1-1, with 8 bases lining up with TRBD1. V lost 2 bases to trimming and J lost 1 base; unmatched junction nucleotides: 9. The CDR3 consists of 17 residues. Germline CDR1 and CDR2: LGHNA and YSLEER. The DNA for the CDR3 is TGCGCCAGCAGCCAATCATATTCCGGGACAGGGAACACTGAAGCTTTCTTT. It translates to CASSQSYSGTGNTEAFF.

The genes are TRBV29-1 and TRBJ2-2; D gene unclear. The CDR3 has 13 amino acids. Germline V gene lookup returns CDR1 SQVTM and CDR2 ANQGSEA. Trimming left V 5 bases short and J 3 bases short, with 10 bases between. CDR3: CSVRGGDTGELFF. CDR3 bases: TGCAGCGTTCGCGGCGGAGACACCGGGGAGCTGTTTTTT.

The V call is TRBV29-1, the J call TRBJ2-1, with D tentatively TRBD2 (6 bases). The germline V gene has CDR1 SQVTM and CDR2 ANQGSEA. The V end lost 8 bases, the J end lost 7 bases, and 12 bases lay between the germline ends. The length of the CDR3 is 11 residues. CDR3 nucleotide sequence: TGCAGCCTCCGTCGGGGGAATGAGCAGTTCTTC. It is translated as CSLRRGNEQFF.

This clone was counted once. The gene calls are TRBV11-2 and TRBJ1-5; the D gene is possibly TRBD1 (5 bases). CDR3 length: 14 amino acids. CDR1 is SGHAT and CDR2 is FQNNGV in the germline V gene. V was pared by 4 bases and J by 3 bases, with 10 bases between. CDR3 sequence (DNA): TGTGCCAGCAGCTGGGACGGATTCAATCAGCCCCAGCATTTT. Translating it yields CASSWDGFNQPQHF.

The rearrangement joins TRBV19 to TRBJ1-1, with D possibly matching TRBD1 (5 bases). The CDR3 loop spans 11 amino acids. In germline, CDR1 is LNHDA, CDR2 SQIVND (reference sequence). Trimming took 8 bases from V and 8 from J, leaving 12 bases between them. The CDR3 region is CASENRIEAFF. In DNA form, the CDR3 reads TGTGCCAGTGAGAACAGGATAGAAGCTTTCTTT.

In its sample, this clone was seen once. The rearrangement uses TRBV6-6 and TRBJ2-3; D assignment may be TRBD1 or TRBD2 (5 bases each). This CDR3 has 13 amino acids. V gave up 2 bases and J gave up 10 bases, with 13 bases separating them. Germline V gene lookup returns CDR1 MNHNY and CDR2 SVGAGI (reference sequence). The CDR3 bases are TGTGCCAGCAGTTACCATGCAGGGACCGCGCAGTATTTT. Its protein product is CASSYHAGTAQYF.

Comment on this clone: Other DNA sequences in the same sample also yield this CDR3. The chain employs TRBV29-1 and TRBJ1-1, with TRBD1 matching over 7 bases. The CDR3 spans 13 residues. Germline trimming cut 1 base from V and 4 bases from J; bases unmatched to any gene: 3. The germline CDR1 and CDR2 sequences are SQVTM and ANQGSEA. The CDR3 DNA follows: TGCAGCGTTGAAGGACAGGGAGGCACTGAAGCTTTCTTT. Its translation is CSVEGQGGTEAFF.

CDR3 region: CASSPRDGGNQPQHF. The CDR3 region has the DNA TGTGCCAGCAGCCCTCGGGACGGGGGAAATCAGCCCCAGCATTTT. The chain couples TRBV9 to TRBJ1-5; D might be TRBD1 (5 bases). The CDR3 has 15 residues. CDR1 and CDR2 from the germline V gene are SGDLS and YYNGEE. Deletions cut 4 bases from V and 4 bases from J, with 15 bases between. Combining the CDR3 with reference TRBV9 and TRBJ1-5 gives the whole variable domain DSGVTQTPKHLITATGQRVTLRCSPRSGDLSVYWYQQSLDQGLQFLIQYYNGEERAKGNILERFSAQQFPDLHSELNLSSLELGDSALYFCASSPRDGGNQPQHFGDGTRLSIL.

The chain links TRBV6-5 to TRBJ2-3; 11 nucleotides agree with TRBD2. CDR3 length equals 15 residues. CDR1 is MNHEY and CDR2 is SVGAGI in the germline V gene. Unmatched junction bases numbered 16, after V lost 7 bases and J lost 13 bases. In DNA, the CDR3 is TGTGCCAGCAACCAACTAGCGGGGGCAAAAACGCGGAAGTATTTT. Its translation: CASNQLAGAKTRKYF.